Following are 16 T cell receptor beta chains from one sample sequenced in a study of blood T cell repertoires in COVID-19. The assay was immunoSEQ multiplex PCR, and TCRdb's table has in-frame clones only and misses some. The profile shows over 200,000 clones, about 94% of them singletons. Specimen: peripheral blood. These receptor sequences come from a man aged 60 to 75 with COVID-19, enrolled during active disease.

The V gene is TRBV7-8, the J gene TRBJ2-2; TRBD2 aligns across 12 bases. Germline lookup yields CDR1 SGHVS and CDR2 FQNEAQ. This CDR3 comprises 16 residues. Unmatched junction bases numbered 4, after V lost 1 base and J lost 7 bases. The CDR3 loop reads CASSLGLAGVGGELFF. CDR3 nucleotides: TGTGCCAGCAGCTTAGGACTAGCGGGAGTCGGCGGGGAGCTGTTTTTT. Looking up the rest from reference TRBV7-8 and TRBJ2-2 gives the full variable domain: GAGVSQSPRYKVAKRGQDVALRCDPISGHVSLFWYQQALGQGPEFLTYFQNEAQLDKSGLPSDRFFAERPEGSVSTLKIQRTQQEDSAVYLCASSLGLAGVGGELFFGEGSRLTVL.

This clone was observed a single time. The rearrangement links TRBV9 to TRBJ2-7; possibly TRBD1 for D (6 bases). Germline CDR1 and CDR2: SGDLS and YYNGEE. This CDR3 comprises 18 residues. Deletions cut 0 bases from V and 3 bases from J, with 22 bases between. CDR3 residues: CASSVDGNQGRPGYEQYF. Written as DNA, the CDR3 is TGTGCCAGCAGCGTAGATGGGAACCAGGGGCGCCCAGGCTACGAGCAGTACTTC.

The chain is built from TRBV27 and TRBJ2-5, with 9 bases aligning to TRBD1. Germline assignment: CDR1 MNHEY and CDR2 SMNVEV (reference sequence). The trim removed 5 bases at V and 4 bases at J, leaving 8 bases unmatched. CDR3 length: 15 residues. The CDR3 is CASSPGTGIRETQYF. In DNA form, the CDR3 reads TGTGCCAGCAGTCCGGGGACAGGGATTCGAGAGACCCAGTACTTC.

This chain joins TRBV9 and TRBJ1-3, with D tentatively TRBD1 (5 bases). The CDR3 is made up of 15 amino acids. Germline CDR1 and CDR2: SGDLS and YYNGEE. Trimming took off 4 bases at V and 0 bases at J, with 11 bases between the two ends. CDR3 DNA: TGTGCCAGCAGCCCCCGACAGTACTCTGGAAACACCATATATTTT. Translated, it gives CASSPRQYSGNTIYF.

The chain links TRBV15 to TRBJ2-7; TRBD2 matches 8 bases. Germline CDR1 reads LNHNV; CDR2 reads YYDKDF (reference sequence). This CDR3 contains 13 residues. Trimming took 5 bases from V and 7 from J; bases not matched to a gene: 7. The DNA for the CDR3 is TGTGCCACCAGCCAGCGGGAGCCGGGGGAGCAGTACTTC. Residues: CATSQREPGEQYF.

The chain is built from TRBV11-2 and TRBJ1-3; 7 positions match TRBD1. The junction had 6 bases not matched to a gene; V was cut back by 4 bases and J by 0 bases. The germline gives CDR1 SGHAT, CDR2 FQNNGV. The CDR3 is 16 amino acids. CDR3 loop: CASSSQGDLSGNTIYF. Written as DNA, the CDR3 is TGTGCCAGCAGCTCTCAGGGGGACCTCTCTGGAAACACCATATATTTT.

V usage is TRBV5-1 and J usage is TRBJ1-2, with TRBD1 as a possible D gene (6 bases). CDR1 SGHRS and CDR2 YFSETQ come from the germline V gene. The CDR3 totals 13 residues. The V gene lost 3 bases and the J gene lost 4 bases, with 10 bases spanning the gap. CDR3 sequence reads: CASSSTGTYGYTF. The CDR3, as DNA: TGCGCCAGCAGCTCGACAGGTACCTATGGCTACACCTTC.

The sample holds one count of this clone. The rearrangement uses TRBV6-6 and TRBJ2-1; 10 bases fit TRBD1. The CDR3 is made up of 16 amino acids. V shed 7 bases and J 2 bases; nucleotides not matched to a gene: 8. Germline V gene data show CDR1 as MNHNY and CDR2 as SVGAGI (reference sequence). The CDR3 sequence is CASIDRGQLAYNEQFF. The CDR3 DNA reads TGTGCCAGCATTGACAGGGGGCAGCTCGCCTACAATGAGCAGTTCTTC.

The V gene is TRBV3-1 (or the pseudogene TRBV3-2), the J gene TRBJ2-2; D may be TRBD2 (6 bases). The ends were cut back, 1 base at V and 1 base at J, with 13 bases in the middle. Germline lookup yields CDR1 LGHDT and CDR2 YNNKEL (reference sequence). The CDR3 covers 17 residues. This CDR3 reads CASSQVGRGQNTGELFF. Here the CDR3 DNA reads TGTGCCAGCAGCCAAGTTGGGCGGGGCCAGAACACCGGGGAGCTGTTTTTT.

This clone has a single count. The rearrangement links TRBV3-1 (or the pseudogene TRBV3-2) to TRBJ1-1; 7 bases fit TRBD1. The CDR3 covers 14 residues. The germline gives CDR1 LGHDT, CDR2 YNNKEL (reference sequence). J lost 5 bases, V lost 1 base, and 4 bases had no gene match. CDR3 sequence reads: CASSQGQGLTEAFF. The CDR3 bases are TGTGCCAGCAGCCAAGGACAGGGCTTAACTGAAGCTTTCTTT.

A remark on this clone: This specimen includes other DNA sequences encoding the same CDR3. The rearrangement links TRBV3-1 (or the pseudogene TRBV3-2) to TRBJ2-2; D not resolved. The germline CDR1 and CDR2 sequences are LGHDT and YNNKEL (reference sequence). The CDR3 covers 16 residues. V lost 4 bases and J 0 bases, leaving 12 bases between the germline ends. The chain's CDR3 is CASSPRGGTNTGELFF. For the CDR3, the DNA is TGTGCCAGCAGCCCCCGAGGCGGCACGAACACCGGGGAGCTGTTTTTT.

This chain uses TRBV5-6 with TRBJ1-2; D perhaps matches TRBD1 (5 bases). The length of the CDR3 is 13 residues. Trimming stripped 3 bases from V and 7 bases from J, with 13 bases between. Germline V gene sequence: CDR1 SGHDT, CDR2 YYEEEE. The CDR3 spells CASSSEGYGGYTF. The CDR3 DNA is TGTGCCAGCAGCTCGGAGGGGTATGGTGGCTACACCTTC.

This chain connects TRBV30 to TRBJ1-5; a weak D match, TRBD1 (6 bases). V lost 6 bases and J 7 bases, leaving 19 bases between the germline ends. CDR1 and CDR2 (germline): GTSNPN, SVGIG (reference sequence). The CDR3 loop spans 14 amino acids. The CDR3 protein is CACQQGAGEQPQHF. The CDR3 nucleotides are TGTGCCTGCCAACAGGGCGCGGGGGAGCAGCCCCAGCATTTT.

This clone was counted only a few times. CDR3: CASSGGQELFF. For the CDR3, the DNA is TGTGCCAGCAGTGGTGGACAGGAACTGTTTTTT. The V and J genes are TRBV25-1 and TRBJ1-4; 7 nucleotides match TRBD1. V trimming: 4 bases; J trimming: 12 bases; junction bases outside the gene matches: 2. The length of the CDR3 is 11 residues. Germline assignment: CDR1 MGHDK and CDR2 SYGVNS.

The chain combines TRBV7-7 with TRBJ2-1; TRBD1 aligns across 8 bases. J lost 2 bases, V lost 10 bases, and 10 bases had no gene match. CDR1 is SSHAT, CDR2 FNYEAQ, per germline (reference sequence). CDR3 length: 15 residues. The CDR3 DNA sequence: TGTGCCACCGGGACGTTGACAGGGGCCTACAATGAGCAGTTCTTC. Residues: CATGTLTGAYNEQFF.

The chain combines TRBV4-1 with TRBJ2-3; 11 positions match TRBD2. Trimming at V came to 7 bases and at J to 4 bases, leaving 7 bases not matched to a gene. CDR3 length: 15 residues. The germline CDR1 and CDR2 sequences are MGHRA and YSYEKL. The CDR3 sequence: CASTTPTSGADTQYF. In DNA, the CDR3 is TGCGCCAGCACCACTCCGACTAGCGGGGCAGATACGCAGTATTTT.